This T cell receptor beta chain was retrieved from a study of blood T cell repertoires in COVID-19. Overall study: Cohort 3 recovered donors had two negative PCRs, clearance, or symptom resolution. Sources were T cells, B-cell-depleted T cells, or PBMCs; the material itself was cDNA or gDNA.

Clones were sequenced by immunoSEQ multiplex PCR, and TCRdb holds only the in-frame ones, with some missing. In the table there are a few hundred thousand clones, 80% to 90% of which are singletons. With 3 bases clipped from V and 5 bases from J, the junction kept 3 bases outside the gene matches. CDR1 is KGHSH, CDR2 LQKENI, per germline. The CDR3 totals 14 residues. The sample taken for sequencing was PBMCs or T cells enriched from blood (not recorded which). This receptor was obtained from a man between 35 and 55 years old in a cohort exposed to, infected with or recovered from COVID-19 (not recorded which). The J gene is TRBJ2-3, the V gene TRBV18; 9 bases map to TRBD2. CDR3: CASSPGTSQDTQYF. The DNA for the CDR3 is TGTGCCAGCTCACCTGGGACTAGCCAAGATACGCAGTATTTT. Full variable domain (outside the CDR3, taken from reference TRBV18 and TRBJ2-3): NAGVMQNPRHLVRRRGQEARLRCSPMKGHSHVYWYRQLPEEGLKFMVYLQKENIIDESGMPKERFSAEFPKEGPSILRIQQVVRGDSAAYFCASSPGTSQDTQYFGPGTRLTVL.